This TCR beta chain appears in the sequencing data of a study of blood T cell repertoires in COVID-19 (dated by TCRdb to 2018 to 2020). In terms of the full investigation: Samples from collaborators originated in the United States, Italy and Spain and spanned both the acute and convalescent phases of COVID-19. Where HLA class I and class II types were available, the types were taken from metadata supplied by the sample provider, not from assay-based typing. Deeply sampled blood TCRbeta repertoires from subjects exposed to, actively infected with, or recovered from COVID-19 were included in the dataset. The prospective study material was composed of cDNA or gDNA derived from T cells, B-cell-depleted T cells, or PBMCs. The repertoires were released in a freely available public database meant as a resource for research on the immune response to SARS-CoV-2. Samples were obtained from the ongoing ImmuneRACE study (first 160 participants) and from some 1,300 subjects provided by 6 global collaborators. A de-identified subject ID, COVID-19 status, age in years and sex were almost always included in the sample metadata. Points the paper makes about the study in general: The amount of clinical and demographic metadata varied by source and participant and was provided uncurated.

One collaborating source in Seattle enrolled patients during active infection and followed them longitudinally through the course of disease. Each collaborating institution followed its own protocols to collect whole blood in K2EDTA tubes. Collaborator samples were shipped for TCRbeta analysis as frozen whole blood, isolated PBMCs, or DNA extracted from either sample type. TCRbeta CDR3 regions were amplified from genomic DNA by means of the immunoSEQ Assay, a bias-controlled multiplex PCR. On the authors' methods: Within the assay, amplification of reference gene primers was used to estimate how many nucleated cells each sample contained. Sequence reads were collapsed and filtered to measure the absolute abundance of every unique TCRbeta CDR3 rearrangement. For each sample, productive Simpson clonality was calculated by taking the square root of Simpson's diversity index across productive rearrangements. Held by TCRdb, this immuneACCESS table contains in-frame sequences only and omits some clones. Under half of the omission traces to an unresolved V gene where checked; the cause of the rest is unknown. V and J calls and clone size are as listed in that table; D and trimming were resolved from the DNA. The sample table records 310,000 or so clones; 88% of these occur just once. The ten top clones hold about 10% of the sample.

A word on this clone: The target of this receptor is not known. Base qualities were left out, and no much larger clone turns up one base away.

CDR3 length: 15 amino acids, cysteine to phenylalanine. The DNA shown is the 45-base CDR3, in frame from base 1. V gives up 4 bases and J gives up 3 bases, and the segment between their germline ends measures 16 bases. The germline V gene encodes CDR1 MDHEN and CDR2 SYDVKM. Source material: peripheral blood. This TCR was sampled from a woman aged 30 to 39 with COVID-19, enrolled during active disease. The chain is made from TRBV28 and TRBJ2-7; matching of 6 bases hints at TRBD1 as the D gene. The CDR3: CASSSSTGVFYEQYF. The nucleotide sequence reads as follows: TGTGCCAGCAGTTCCTCGACAGGAGTCTTCTACGAGCAGTACTTC.